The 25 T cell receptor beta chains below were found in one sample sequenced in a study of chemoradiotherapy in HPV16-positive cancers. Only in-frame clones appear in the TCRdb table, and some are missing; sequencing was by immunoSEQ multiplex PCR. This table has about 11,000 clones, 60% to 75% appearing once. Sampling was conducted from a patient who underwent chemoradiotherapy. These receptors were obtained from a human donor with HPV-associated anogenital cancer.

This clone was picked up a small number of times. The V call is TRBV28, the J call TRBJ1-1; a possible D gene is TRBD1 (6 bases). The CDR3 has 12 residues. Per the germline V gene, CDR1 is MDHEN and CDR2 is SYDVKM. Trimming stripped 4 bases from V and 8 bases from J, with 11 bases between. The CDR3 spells CASSYLDREAFF. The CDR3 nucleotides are TGTGCCAGCAGTTACTTAGACAGGGAAGCTTTCTTT.

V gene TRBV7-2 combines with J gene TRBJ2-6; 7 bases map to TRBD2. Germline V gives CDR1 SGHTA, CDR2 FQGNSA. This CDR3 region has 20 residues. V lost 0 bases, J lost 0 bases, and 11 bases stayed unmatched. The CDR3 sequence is CASSLAMGGGRSSGANVLTF. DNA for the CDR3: TGTGCCAGCAGCTTAGCGATGGGGGGGGGAAGAAGCTCTGGGGCCAACGTCCTGACTTTC.

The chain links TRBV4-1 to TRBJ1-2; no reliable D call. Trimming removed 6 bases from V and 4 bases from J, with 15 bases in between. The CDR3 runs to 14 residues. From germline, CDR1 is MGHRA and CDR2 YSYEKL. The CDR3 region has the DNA TGCGCCAGCAGTCGTGAAGAGTTTACCTATGGCTACACCTTC. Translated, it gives CASSREEFTYGYTF.

The CDR3 DNA reads as TGTGCCACCAGCAGAGATCCTGGGGTAGCCAAAAACATTCAGTACTTC. It codes for CATSRDPGVAKNIQYF. This chain joins TRBV15 and TRBJ2-4, with no clear D. The CDR3 loop spans 16 amino acids. Trimming shortened V by 0 bases and J by 0 bases, and 9 bases separated the two germline ends. The V gene's germline CDR1 is LNHNV and CDR2 YYDKDF (reference sequence).

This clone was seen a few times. The CDR3 nucleotides read TGTGCCAGCAGTTCTAGCGGGGGGGGAGGGACGCAGTATTTT. Amino acid sequence: CASSSSGGGGTQYF. The chain joins TRBV6-5 to TRBJ2-3, with TRBD2 identical over 12 bases. This CDR3 spans 14 amino acids. V shed 4 bases and J 9 bases; nucleotides not matched to a gene: 5. Germline V gene lookup returns CDR1 MNHEY and CDR2 SVGAGI.

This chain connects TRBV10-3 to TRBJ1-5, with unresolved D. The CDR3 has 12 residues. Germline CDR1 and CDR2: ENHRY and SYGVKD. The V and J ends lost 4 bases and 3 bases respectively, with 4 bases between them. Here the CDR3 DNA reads TGTGCCATCAGTGTCAACAATCAGCCCCAGCATTTT. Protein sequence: CAISVNNQPQHF.

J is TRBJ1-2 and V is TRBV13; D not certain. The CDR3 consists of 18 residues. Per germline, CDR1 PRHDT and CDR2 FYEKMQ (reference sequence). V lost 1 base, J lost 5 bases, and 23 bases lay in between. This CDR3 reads CASSLAHALAGGGYGYTF. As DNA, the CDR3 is TGTGCCAGCAGCTTAGCCCACGCGTTAGCAGGAGGTGGTTATGGCTACACCTTC.

CDR3 sequence (DNA): TGTGCTAGTGCCCCCGGATTAAGGGACGTATCCCAAGAGACCCAGTACTTC. Translated: CASAPGLRDVSQETQYF. The chain carries TRBV12-5 and TRBJ2-5, with D perhaps matching TRBD1 or TRBD2 (5 bases each). Germline lookup yields CDR1 LGHNT and CDR2 FRNRAP. The CDR3 contains 17 residues. Trimming stripped 7 bases from V and 1 base from J, with 22 bases between.

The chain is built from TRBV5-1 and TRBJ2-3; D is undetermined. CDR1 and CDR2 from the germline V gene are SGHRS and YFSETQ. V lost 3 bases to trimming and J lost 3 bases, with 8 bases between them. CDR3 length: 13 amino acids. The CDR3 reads CASSSLLTDTQYF. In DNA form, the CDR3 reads TGCGCCAGCAGCTCCCTTCTAACAGATACGCAGTATTTT.

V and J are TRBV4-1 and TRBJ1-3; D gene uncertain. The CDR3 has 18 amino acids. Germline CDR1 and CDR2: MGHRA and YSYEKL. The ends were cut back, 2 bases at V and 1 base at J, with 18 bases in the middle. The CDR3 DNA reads TGCGCCAGCAGCCAAAAAACCCAAGGTGGGATATCTGGAAACACCATATATTTT. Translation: CASSQKTQGGISGNTIYF.

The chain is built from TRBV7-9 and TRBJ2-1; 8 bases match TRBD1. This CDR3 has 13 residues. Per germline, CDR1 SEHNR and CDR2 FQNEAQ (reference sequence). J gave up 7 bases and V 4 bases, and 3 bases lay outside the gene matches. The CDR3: CASSSTGVNEQFF. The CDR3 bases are TGTGCCAGCAGCTCGACAGGGGTAAATGAGCAGTTCTTC.

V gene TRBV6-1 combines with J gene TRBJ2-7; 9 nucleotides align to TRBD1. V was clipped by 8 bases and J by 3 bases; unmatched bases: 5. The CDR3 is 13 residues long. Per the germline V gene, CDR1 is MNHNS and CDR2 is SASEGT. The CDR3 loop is CASQTGGGYEQYF. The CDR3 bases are TGTGCCAGCCAGACAGGGGGAGGCTACGAGCAGTACTTC.

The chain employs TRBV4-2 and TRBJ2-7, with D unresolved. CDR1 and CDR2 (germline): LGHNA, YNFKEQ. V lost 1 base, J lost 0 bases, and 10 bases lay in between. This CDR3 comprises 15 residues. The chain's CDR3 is CASSQGGVSSYEQYF. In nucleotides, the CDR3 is TGTGCCAGCAGCCAAGGAGGTGTTAGCTCCTACGAGCAGTACTTC.

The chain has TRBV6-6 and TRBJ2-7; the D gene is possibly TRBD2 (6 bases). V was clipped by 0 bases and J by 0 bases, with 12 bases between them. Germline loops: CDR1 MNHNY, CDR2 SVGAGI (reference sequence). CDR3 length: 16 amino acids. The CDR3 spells CASSYSTSRSSYEQYF. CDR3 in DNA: TGTGCCAGCAGTTACTCGACTAGTCGCAGCTCCTACGAGCAGTACTTC.

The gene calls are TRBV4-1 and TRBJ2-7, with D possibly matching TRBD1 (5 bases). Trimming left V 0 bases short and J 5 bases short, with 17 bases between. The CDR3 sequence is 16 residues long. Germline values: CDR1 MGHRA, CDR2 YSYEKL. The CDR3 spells CASSQDRQGPVHEQYF. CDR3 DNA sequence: TGCGCCAGCAGCCAAGATCGCCAGGGCCCTGTCCACGAGCAGTACTTC.

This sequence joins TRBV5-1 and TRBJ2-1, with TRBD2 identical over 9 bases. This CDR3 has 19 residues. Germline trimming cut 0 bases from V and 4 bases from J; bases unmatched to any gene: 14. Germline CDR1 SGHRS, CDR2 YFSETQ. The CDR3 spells CASSLDWLAGLTEYNEQFF. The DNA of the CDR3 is TGCGCCAGCAGCTTGGATTGGCTAGCGGGATTGACTGAGTACAATGAGCAGTTCTTC.

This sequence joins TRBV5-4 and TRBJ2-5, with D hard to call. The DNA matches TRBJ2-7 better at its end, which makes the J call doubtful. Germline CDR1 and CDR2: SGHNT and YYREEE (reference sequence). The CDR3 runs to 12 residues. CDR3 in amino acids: CASSFDEYEQYF. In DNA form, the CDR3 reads TGTGCCAGCAGCTTTGACGAGTACGAGCAGTACTTC.

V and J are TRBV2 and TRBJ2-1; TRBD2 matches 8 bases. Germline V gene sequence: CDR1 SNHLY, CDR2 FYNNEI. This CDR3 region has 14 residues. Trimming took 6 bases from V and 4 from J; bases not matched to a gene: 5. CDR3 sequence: CASRTGTRYNEQFF. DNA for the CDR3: TGTGCCAGCAGGACCGGGACTAGATACAATGAGCAGTTCTTC.

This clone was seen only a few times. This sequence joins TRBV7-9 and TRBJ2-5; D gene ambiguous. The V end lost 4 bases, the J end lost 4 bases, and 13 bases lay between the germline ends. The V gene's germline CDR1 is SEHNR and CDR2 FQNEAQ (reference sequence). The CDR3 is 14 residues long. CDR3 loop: CASSSRTERETQYF. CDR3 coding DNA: TGTGCCAGCAGCTCACGGACGGAGCGAGAGACCCAGTACTTC.

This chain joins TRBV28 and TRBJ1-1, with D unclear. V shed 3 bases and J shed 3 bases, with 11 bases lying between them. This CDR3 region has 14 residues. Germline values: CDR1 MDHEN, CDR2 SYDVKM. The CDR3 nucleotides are TGTGCCAGCAGTTTTGGCAGGATGGACACTGAAGCTTTCTTT. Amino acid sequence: CASSFGRMDTEAFF.

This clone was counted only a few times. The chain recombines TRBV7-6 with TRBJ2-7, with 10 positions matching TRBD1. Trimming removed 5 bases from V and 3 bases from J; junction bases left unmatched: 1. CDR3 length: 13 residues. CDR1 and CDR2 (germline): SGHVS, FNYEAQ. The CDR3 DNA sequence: TGTGCCAGCAGCCGGGACAGGGGCTACGAGCAGTACTTC. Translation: CASSRDRGYEQYF.

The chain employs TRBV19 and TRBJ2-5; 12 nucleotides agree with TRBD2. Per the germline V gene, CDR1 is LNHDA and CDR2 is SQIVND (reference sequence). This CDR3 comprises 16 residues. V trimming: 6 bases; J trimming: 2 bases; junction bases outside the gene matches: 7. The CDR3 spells CASRLTSGRRQETQYF. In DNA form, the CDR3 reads TGTGCCAGTAGGTTAACTAGCGGGAGGAGACAAGAGACCCAGTACTTC.

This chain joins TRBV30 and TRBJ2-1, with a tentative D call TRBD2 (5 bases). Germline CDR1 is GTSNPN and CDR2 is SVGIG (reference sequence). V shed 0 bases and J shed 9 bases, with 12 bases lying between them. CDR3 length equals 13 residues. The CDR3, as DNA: TGTGCCTGGAGTGTAATGATGGAGGTTGAGCAGTTCTTC. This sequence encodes CAWSVMMEVEQFF. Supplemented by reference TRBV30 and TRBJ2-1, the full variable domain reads SQTIHQWPATLVQPVGSPLSLECTVEGTSNPNLYWYRQAAGRGLQLLFYSVGIGQISSEVPQNLSASRPQDRQFILSSKKLLLSDSGFYLCAWSVMMEVEQFFGPGTRLTVL.

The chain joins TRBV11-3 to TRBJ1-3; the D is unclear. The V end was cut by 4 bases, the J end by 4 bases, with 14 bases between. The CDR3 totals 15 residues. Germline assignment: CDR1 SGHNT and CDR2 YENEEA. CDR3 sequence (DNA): TGTGCCAGCAGCTCCCCCCCCCAGTCAGGAAACACCATATATTTT. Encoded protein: CASSSPPQSGNTIYF.

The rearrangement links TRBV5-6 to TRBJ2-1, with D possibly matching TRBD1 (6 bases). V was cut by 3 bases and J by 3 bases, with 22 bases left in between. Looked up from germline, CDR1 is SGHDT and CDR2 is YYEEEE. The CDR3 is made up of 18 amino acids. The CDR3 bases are TGTGCCAGCAGCTGGGGGATGTTACGGACAGTGAACTACAATGAGCAGTTCTTC. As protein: CASSWGMLRTVNYNEQFF.